The clone carrying this T cell receptor (beta chain) appeared a few times. These data originate in a study of blood T cell repertoires in COVID-19. Across the study: Material from acute and convalescent COVID-19 was sourced from the United States, Italy and Spain. T cells, B-cell-depleted T cells, or PBMCs provided the cDNA or gDNA that served as material.

Original analysis: Nucleated cell number was recorded as an estimate derived from reference gene primer amplification. Only in-frame clones appear in the TCRdb table, and some are missing; sequencing was by immunoSEQ multiplex PCR. V, J and clone size derive from that table, while D and trimming were established from the DNA sequence. Of tens of thousands of clones listed, approximately 80% are singletons. CDR1 is SEHNR and CDR2 is FQNEAQ in the germline V gene (reference sequence). The length of the CDR3 is 14 residues. V was pared by 4 bases and J by 1 base, with 9 bases between. Sequenced material: peripheral blood. The chain recombines TRBV7-9 with TRBJ2-3, with D possibly being TRBD2 (6 bases). This TCR was sampled from a human donor in a cohort sampled during active COVID-19. As DNA, the CDR3 is TGTGCCAGCAGCTCGGGACTCGGCACAGATACGCAGTATTTT. Translating gives CASSSGLGTDTQYF. The whole variable domain, remainder taken from reference TRBV7-9 and TRBJ2-3, is DTGVSQNPRHKITKRGQNVTFRCDPISEHNRLYWYRQTLGQGPEFLTYFQNEAQLEKSRLLSDRFSAERPKGSFSTLEIQRTEQGDSAMYLCASSSGLGTDTQYFGPGTRLTVL.